A selection of T cell receptor beta chains follows, all from one sample in a study of T cell responses to AZD1222 COVID-19 vaccine. Method: immunoSEQ multiplex PCR; TCRdb's copy keeps in-frame clones and lacks some. The sample lists 150,000 to 180,000 clones, roughly nine tenths seen once, with about 1.4% in the top ten. The sample was peripheral blood, taken 28 days after the second AZD1222 dose. These receptors were obtained from an adult who received the AZD1222 COVID-19 vaccine. Both conserved end residues are part of each CDR3. D genes are given only for firm matches. Size is omitted from some rows. Given values are once, few, many or a class for expanded clones.

CDR3: CATSDFSKNSYEQYF
V: TRBV24-1
D: -
J: TRBJ2-7
size: -

CDR3: CASREGGEQFF
V: TRBV2
D: -
J: TRBJ2-1
size: -

CDR3: CASLFRLAGGNEQFF
V: TRBV28
D: TRBD2
J: TRBJ2-1
size: -

CDR3: CASSSTGGPADTQYF
V: TRBV11-2
D: TRBD2
J: TRBJ2-3
size: few

CDR3: CASSARQGSQETQYF
V: TRBV9
D: -
J: TRBJ2-5
size: -

CDR3: CASRRQGNTGELFF
V: TRBV28
D: TRBD1
J: TRBJ2-2
size: -

CDR3: CSVEGGDYGYTF
V: TRBV29-1
D: -
J: TRBJ1-2
size: once

CDR3: CATSDLSGTKETQYF
V: TRBV24-1
D: -
J: TRBJ2-5
size: -

CDR3: CAWSHGPGTDTQYF
V: TRBV30
D: -
J: TRBJ2-3
size: -

CDR3: CASTNRGGTDTQYF
V: TRBV5-1
D: -
J: TRBJ2-3
size: -

CDR3: CASSSRLAGGPDTQYF
V: TRBV5-5
D: TRBD2
J: TRBJ2-3
size: -

CDR3: CASRAGYTEAFF
V: TRBV6-5
D: -
J: TRBJ1-1
size: -

CDR3: CASSPGGRGTEAFF
V: TRBV18
D: -
J: TRBJ1-1
size: -

CDR3: CASSPAGVRIWDTEAFF
V: TRBV4-1
D: -
J: TRBJ1-1
size: -

CDR3: CASRRPGTTGEQYF
V: TRBV19
D: -
J: TRBJ2-7
size: -

CDR3: CASSDLQVPTNEKLFF
V: TRBV6-4
D: -
J: TRBJ1-4
size: -

CDR3: CASSFRAGTNNQPQHF
V: TRBV13
D: -
J: TRBJ1-5
size: once

CDR3: CSVGEVGLIYEQYF
V: TRBV29-1
D: -
J: TRBJ2-7
size: -

CDR3: CASSIGQGNTGELFF
V: TRBV5-1
D: TRBD1
J: TRBJ2-2
size: -

CDR3: CASSLSSTNEKLFF
V: TRBV5-5
D: -
J: TRBJ1-4
size: -

CDR3: CASSTGENTEAFF
V: TRBV28
D: TRBD1
J: TRBJ1-1
size: -

CDR3: CASSQRRDRVYEQYF
V: TRBV6-5
D: TRBD1
J: TRBJ2-7
size: -

CDR3: CAFKPPDRGHSGNTIYF
V: TRBV2
D: TRBD1
J: TRBJ1-3
size: -

CDR3: CASSLGVRAYEQYF
V: TRBV7-8
D: -
J: TRBJ2-7
size: -

CDR3: CASSQGGAQPQHF
V: TRBV27
D: -
J: TRBJ1-5
size: -

CDR3: CAWSAGQLLAGELFF
V: TRBV30
D: -
J: TRBJ2-2
size: -

CDR3: CAISESSRGSTDTQYF
V: TRBV10-3
D: -
J: TRBJ2-3
size: -

CDR3: CASSPAGLSVQYF
V: TRBV18
D: -
J: TRBJ2-5
size: -

CDR3: CASSWNRGMNTEAFF
V: TRBV6-5
D: TRBD1
J: TRBJ1-1
size: -

CDR3: CASSQWTSGSNEQFF
V: TRBV3-1/TRBV3-2
D: TRBD2
J: TRBJ2-1
size: -

CDR3: CASSTRLSGHRPQHF
V: TRBV5-6
D: -
J: TRBJ1-5
size: -

CDR3: CSVEVRTEPHSYGYTF
V: TRBV29-1
D: -
J: TRBJ1-2
size: once

CDR3: CASSVGQGPYNEQFF
V: TRBV9
D: TRBD1
J: TRBJ2-1
size: -

CDR3: CASRGGAGNAETQYF
V: TRBV5-1
D: -
J: TRBJ2-5
size: -

CDR3: CASRDRGRNYGYTF
V: TRBV6-5
D: TRBD1
J: TRBJ1-2
size: -

CDR3: CASSLTGGNEKLFF
V: TRBV5-1
D: -
J: TRBJ1-4
size: -

CDR3: CASSWGQGAIYEQYF
V: TRBV19
D: TRBD1
J: TRBJ2-7
size: -

CDR3: CASSAVSQVNYGYTF
V: TRBV9
D: -
J: TRBJ1-2
size: -

CDR3: CASSQTDYSNQPQHF
V: TRBV4-2
D: -
J: TRBJ1-5
size: -

CDR3: CSASSGGPNEQFF
V: TRBV20-1
D: TRBD2
J: TRBJ2-1
size: -

CDR3: CASSFPDNSPLHF
V: TRBV28
D: -
J: TRBJ1-6
size: -

CDR3: CASSWTGLMNTEAFF
V: TRBV5-5
D: -
J: TRBJ1-1
size: -

CDR3: CASSFDGGPGELFF
V: TRBV11-2
D: -
J: TRBJ2-2
size: -

CDR3: CASSSGQGTYGQGNEQYF
V: TRBV27
D: TRBD1
J: TRBJ2-7
size: few

CDR3: CASIRAGDNTDTQYF
V: TRBV21-1
D: -
J: TRBJ2-3
size: -